This T cell receptor (beta chain) was obtained from a study of cytomegalovirus exposure and HLA in healthy donors. Study-wide background: The 95 to 150 validation repertoires used a platform that matched the one used for the approximately 670 first-cohort repertoires, as a later analysis reported. Study-level points and caveats: Testing in vitro showed three CMV-associated chains specific for CMV antigens. The study designated over 150 TCR beta chains cytomegalovirus-associated. With high specificity and sensitivity, the classifier reportedly diagnosed cytomegalovirus status.

This table comes from immunoSEQ multiplex PCR, and its TCRdb copy is limited to in-frame clones, with some not included. The top ten clones hold less than 3% of a sample with about 140,000 clones, roughly nine tenths of them seen once. As to this clone: Antigen unknown.

The CDR3 sequence is 16 residues long. The V and J ends lost 4 bases and 1 base, in that order; junction bases with no gene match: 7. Germline CDR1 SQVTM, CDR2 ANQGSEA. Sequenced input: PBMCs. This TCR derives from a man younger than 30 in good health and CMV-seronegative. The chain links TRBV29-1 to TRBJ2-2, with 9 bases identical to TRBD1. This CDR3 reads CSVVPGTGRNTGELFF. CDR3 nucleotide sequence: TGCAGCGTTGTACCCGGGACAGGGAGGAACACCGGGGAGCTGTTTTTT.